This TCR beta chain was obtained from a study of blood T cell repertoires in COVID-19. The trim removed 1 base at V and 4 bases at J, leaving 7 bases unmatched. Looked up from germline, CDR1 is SGHNT and CDR2 is YENEEA. The CDR3 length is 16 residues. The method was immunoSEQ multiplex PCR; TCRdb's version includes in-frame clones alone and lacks a portion of them. In the table there are approximately 350,000 clones, roughly nine tenths of which are singletons. This clone came up a few times. The chain recombines TRBV11-3 with TRBJ1-1, with TRBD1 matching 9 bases. Sequenced sample: peripheral blood. This TCR was sampled from a woman younger than 45 with COVID-19, enrolled during active disease. The CDR3 loop is CASSLGGQGIGTEAFF. The CDR3 nucleotides read TGTGCCAGCAGCTTAGGCGGACAGGGGATCGGCACTGAAGCTTTCTTT.